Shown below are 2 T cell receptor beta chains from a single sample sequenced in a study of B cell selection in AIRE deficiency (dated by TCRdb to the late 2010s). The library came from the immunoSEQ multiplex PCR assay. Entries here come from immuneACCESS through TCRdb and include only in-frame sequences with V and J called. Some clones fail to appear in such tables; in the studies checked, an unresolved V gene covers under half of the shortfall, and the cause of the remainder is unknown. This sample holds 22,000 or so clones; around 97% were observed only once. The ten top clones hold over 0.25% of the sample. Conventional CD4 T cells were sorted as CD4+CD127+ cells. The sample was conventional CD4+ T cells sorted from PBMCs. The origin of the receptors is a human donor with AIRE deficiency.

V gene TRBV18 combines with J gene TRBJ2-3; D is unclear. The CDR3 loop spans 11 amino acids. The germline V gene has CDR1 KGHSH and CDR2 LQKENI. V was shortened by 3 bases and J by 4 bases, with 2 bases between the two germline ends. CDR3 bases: TGTGCCAGCTCACCGGCAGATACGCAGTATTTT. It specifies CASSPADTQYF.

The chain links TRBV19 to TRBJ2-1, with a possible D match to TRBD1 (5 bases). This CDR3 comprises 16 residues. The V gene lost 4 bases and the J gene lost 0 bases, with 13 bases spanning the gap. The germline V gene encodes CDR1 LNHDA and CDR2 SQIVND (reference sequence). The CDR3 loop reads CASSTPGRVSYNEQFF. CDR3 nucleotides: TGTGCCAGTAGTACCCCCGGCAGGGTCTCCTACAATGAGCAGTTCTTC.